This T cell receptor (beta chain) was sequenced for a study of beta chain features in type 1 diabetes. Background on the study: Patients and healthy donors were similar in age, gender and cell yields. Examination spanned about 99 million sorted cells from all samples.

This clone was seen once. The antigen is unknown. Every bit of the isolated RNA underwent reverse transcription, so sequencing read expressed TCRB transcripts. Here immunoSEQ multiplex PCR was the method, and the copy in TCRdb shows in-frame clones only, minus some. Among around 400,000 clones listed, more than 12% were seen once. Study outcomes and limitations: Any HLA type influence on TCRB rearrangement was left unresolved here.

Trimming removed 7 bases at V and 3 bases at J, with 10 bases between. Germline V gene lookup returns CDR1 MDHEN and CDR2 SYDVKM. This CDR3 spans 13 amino acids. The chain employs TRBV28 and TRBJ1-5, with unresolved D. This TCR was sampled from a woman aged 18-29 years in good health. Sequenced input: naive CD4+ T cells from blood. CDR3 protein: CASIRDTNQPQHF. The CDR3 nucleotides are TGTGCCAGCATCCGGGATACCAATCAGCCCCAGCATTTT.